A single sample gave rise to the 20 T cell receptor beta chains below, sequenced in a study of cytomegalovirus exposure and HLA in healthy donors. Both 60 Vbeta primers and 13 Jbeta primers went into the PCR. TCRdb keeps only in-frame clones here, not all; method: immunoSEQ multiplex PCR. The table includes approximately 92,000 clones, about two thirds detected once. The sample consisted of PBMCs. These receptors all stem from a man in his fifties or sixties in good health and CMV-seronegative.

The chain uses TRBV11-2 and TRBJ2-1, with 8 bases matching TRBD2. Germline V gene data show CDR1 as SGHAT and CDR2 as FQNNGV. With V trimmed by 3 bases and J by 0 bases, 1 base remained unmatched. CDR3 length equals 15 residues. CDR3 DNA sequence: TGTGCCAGCAGCTTTAGCGGGGACTCCTACAATGAGCAGTTCTTC. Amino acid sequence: CASSFSGDSYNEQFF.

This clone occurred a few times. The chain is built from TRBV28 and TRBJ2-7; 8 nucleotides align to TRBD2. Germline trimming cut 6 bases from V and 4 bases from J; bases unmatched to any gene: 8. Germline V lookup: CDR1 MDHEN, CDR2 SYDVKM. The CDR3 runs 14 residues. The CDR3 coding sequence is TGTGCCAGCAGCCCCGGGGGGGCAAGTTACGAGCAGTACTTC. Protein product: CASSPGGASYEQYF.

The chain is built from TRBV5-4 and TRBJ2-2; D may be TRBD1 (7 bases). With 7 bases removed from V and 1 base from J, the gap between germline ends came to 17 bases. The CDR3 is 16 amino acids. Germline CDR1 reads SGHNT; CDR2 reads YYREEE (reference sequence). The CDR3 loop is CASQYRGGLNTGELFF. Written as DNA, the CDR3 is TGTGCCAGCCAATACAGGGGAGGATTGAACACCGGGGAGCTGTTTTTT. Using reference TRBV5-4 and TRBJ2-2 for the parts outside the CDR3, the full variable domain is ETGVTQSPTHLIKTRGQQVTLRCSSQSGHNTVSWYQQALGQGPQFIFQYYREEENGRGNFPPRFSGLQFPNYSSELNVNALELDDSALYLCASQYRGGLNTGELFFGEGSRLTVL.

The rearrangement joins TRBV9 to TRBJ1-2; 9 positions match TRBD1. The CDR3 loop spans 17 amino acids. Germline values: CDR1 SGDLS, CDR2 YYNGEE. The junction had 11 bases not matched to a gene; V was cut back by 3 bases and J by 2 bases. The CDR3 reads CASSDGTGMELNYGYTF. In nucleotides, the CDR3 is TGTGCCAGCAGCGACGGGACAGGGATGGAGCTGAACTATGGCTACACCTTC.

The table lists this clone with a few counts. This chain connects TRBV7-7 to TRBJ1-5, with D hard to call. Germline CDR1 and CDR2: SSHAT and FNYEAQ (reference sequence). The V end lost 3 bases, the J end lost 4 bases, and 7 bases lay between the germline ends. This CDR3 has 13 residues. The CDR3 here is CASSFQNNQPQHF. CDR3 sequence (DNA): TGTGCCAGCAGCTTCCAGAATAATCAGCCCCAGCATTTT.

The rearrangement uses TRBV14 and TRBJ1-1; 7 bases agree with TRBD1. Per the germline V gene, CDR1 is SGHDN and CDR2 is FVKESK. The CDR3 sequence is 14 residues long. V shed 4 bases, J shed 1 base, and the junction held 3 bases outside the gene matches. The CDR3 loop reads CASSPRTGNTEAFF. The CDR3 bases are TGTGCCAGCAGCCCACGGACAGGGAACACTGAAGCTTTCTTT.

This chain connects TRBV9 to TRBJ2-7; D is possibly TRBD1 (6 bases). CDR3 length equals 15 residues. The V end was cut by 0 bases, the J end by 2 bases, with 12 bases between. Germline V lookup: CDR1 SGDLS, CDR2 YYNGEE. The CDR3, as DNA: TGTGCCAGCAGCGTAGCGCAGGGGCCCACCTACGAGCAGTACTTC. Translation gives CASSVAQGPTYEQYF.

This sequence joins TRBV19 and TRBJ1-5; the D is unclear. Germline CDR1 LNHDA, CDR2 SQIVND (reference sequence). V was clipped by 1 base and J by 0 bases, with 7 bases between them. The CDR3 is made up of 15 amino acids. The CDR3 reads CASSIGRYSNQPQHF. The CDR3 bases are TGTGCCAGTAGTATAGGCAGATATAGCAATCAGCCCCAGCATTTT.

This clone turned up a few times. The CDR3 nucleotides are TGTGCCAGCAGCTTTAGCCTGAACACCGGGGAGCTGTTTTTT. Translation gives CASSFSLNTGELFF. The V gene is TRBV7-6, the J gene TRBJ2-2; D is undetermined. CDR1 and CDR2 (germline): SGHVS, FNYEAQ. V was trimmed by 3 bases and J by 1 base, leaving 6 bases between them. The CDR3 sequence is 14 residues long.

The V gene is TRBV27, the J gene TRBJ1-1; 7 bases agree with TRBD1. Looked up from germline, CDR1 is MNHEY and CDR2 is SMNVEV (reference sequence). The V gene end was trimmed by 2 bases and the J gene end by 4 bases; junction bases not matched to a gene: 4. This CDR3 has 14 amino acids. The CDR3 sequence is CASSLMSGGTEAFF. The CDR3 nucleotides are TGTGCCAGCAGTTTAATGTCAGGGGGCACTGAAGCTTTCTTT.

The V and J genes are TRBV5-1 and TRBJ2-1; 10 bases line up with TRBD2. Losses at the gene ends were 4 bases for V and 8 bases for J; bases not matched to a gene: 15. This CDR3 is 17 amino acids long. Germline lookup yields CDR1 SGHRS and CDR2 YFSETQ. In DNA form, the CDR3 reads TGCGCCAGCAGCCTCATTAGAGCGGGGGGGCGTAGGGATGAGCAGTTCTTC. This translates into CASSLIRAGGRRDEQFF.

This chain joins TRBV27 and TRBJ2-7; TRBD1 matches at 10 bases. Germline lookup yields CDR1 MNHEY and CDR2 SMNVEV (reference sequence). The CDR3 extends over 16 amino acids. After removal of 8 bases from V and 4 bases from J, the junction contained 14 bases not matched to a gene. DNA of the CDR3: TGTGCCAGCCGGTACATGGTGACAGGGGGCTTTTACGAGCAGTACTTC. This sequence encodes CASRYMVTGGFYEQYF.

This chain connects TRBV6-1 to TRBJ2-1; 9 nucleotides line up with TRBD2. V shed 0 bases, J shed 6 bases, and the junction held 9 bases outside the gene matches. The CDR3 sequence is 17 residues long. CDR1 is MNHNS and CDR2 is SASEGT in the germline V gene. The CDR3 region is CASSEAKYAGGANEQFF. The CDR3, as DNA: TGTGCCAGCAGTGAAGCGAAGTACGCGGGAGGGGCCAATGAGCAGTTCTTC.

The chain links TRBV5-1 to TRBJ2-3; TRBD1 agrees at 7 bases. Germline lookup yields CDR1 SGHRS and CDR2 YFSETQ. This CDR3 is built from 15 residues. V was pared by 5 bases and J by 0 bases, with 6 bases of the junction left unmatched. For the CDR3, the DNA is TGCGCCAGCAGACTTGGACAGGCGAGCACAGATACGCAGTATTTT. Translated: CASRLGQASTDTQYF.

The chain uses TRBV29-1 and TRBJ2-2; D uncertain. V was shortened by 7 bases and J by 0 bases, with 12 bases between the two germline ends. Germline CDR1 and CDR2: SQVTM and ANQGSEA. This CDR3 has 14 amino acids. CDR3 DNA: TGCAGCGGTGGGTCCGCGGCGAACACCGGGGAGCTGTTTTTT. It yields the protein CSGGSAANTGELFF.

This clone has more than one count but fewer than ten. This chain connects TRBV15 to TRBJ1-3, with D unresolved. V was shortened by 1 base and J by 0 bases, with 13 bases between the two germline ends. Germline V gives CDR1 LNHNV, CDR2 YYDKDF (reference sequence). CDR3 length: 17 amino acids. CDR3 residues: CATSRGSPVSSGNTIYF. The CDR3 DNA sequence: TGTGCCACCAGCAGAGGTAGCCCAGTGAGCTCTGGAAACACCATATATTTT.

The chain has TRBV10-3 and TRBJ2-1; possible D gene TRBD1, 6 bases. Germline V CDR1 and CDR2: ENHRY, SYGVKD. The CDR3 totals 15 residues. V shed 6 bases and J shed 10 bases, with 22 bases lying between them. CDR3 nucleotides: TGTGCCATCAGCTTTACAGGGCCCACGTCGGGGGAGCAGTTCTTC. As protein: CAISFTGPTSGEQFF.

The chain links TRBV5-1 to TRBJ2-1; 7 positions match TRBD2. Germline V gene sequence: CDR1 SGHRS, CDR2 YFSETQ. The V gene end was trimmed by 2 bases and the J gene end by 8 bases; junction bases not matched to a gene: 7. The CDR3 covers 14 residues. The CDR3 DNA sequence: TGCGCCAGCAGCTTACTAGCGCCGGGGGATGAGCAGTTCTTC. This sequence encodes CASSLLAPGDEQFF.

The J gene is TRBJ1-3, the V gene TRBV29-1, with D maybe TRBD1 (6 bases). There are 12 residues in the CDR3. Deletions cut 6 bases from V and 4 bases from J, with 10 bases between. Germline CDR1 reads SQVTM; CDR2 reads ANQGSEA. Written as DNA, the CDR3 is TGCAGCGTCGGACAGACGGGAAACACCATATATTTT. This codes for CSVGQTGNTIYF.

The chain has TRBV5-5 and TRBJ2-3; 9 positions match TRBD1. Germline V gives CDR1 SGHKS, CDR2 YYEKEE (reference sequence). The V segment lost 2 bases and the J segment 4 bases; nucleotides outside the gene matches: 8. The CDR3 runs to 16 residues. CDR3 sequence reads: CASSLTGGASPDTQYF. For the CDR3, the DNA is TGTGCCAGCAGCTTAACAGGGGGCGCATCGCCAGATACGCAGTATTTT.